The rows below give T cell receptor beta chains drawn from one sample of a study of T cells in Graves' hyperthyroidism and ophthalmopathy. TCRdb re-derived calls from the multiplex PCR reads in MiXCR, one entry per CDR3 protein. The table has 550,000 to 700,000 distinct CDR3 sequences, about 45% seen once. Sequenced sample: peripheral blood or thyroid tissue (not recorded which). The receptors were gathered from an adult woman with Graves' disease, either hyperthyroidism or ophthalmopathy (not recorded which). Both conserved end residues are part of each CDR3. The order of the fields is V gene, CDR3 protein.

TRBV11-2	CASSSQGSRGQQPQHF
TRBV6-6	CASSRQGSGSGELFF
TRBV5-1	CASSAGTGGSAFF
TRBV4-2	CASSQGRTAANYGYTF
TRBV28	CATPSLVDGYTF
TRBV10-3	CAISESTGGALGNTIYF
TRBV7-3	CASSSGSAGSPLHF
TRBV7-2	CASSSSGGGDTQYF
TRBV24-1	CATSDSQYNEQFF
TRBV2	CASKAGGASGNTRELFF
TRBV11-2	CASSLGQGVGYTF
TRBV9	CASSARGQGIIAGANVLTF
TRBV5-1	CASSLAGQGASGEQYF
TRBV15	CATRDSNYGYTF
TRBV20-1	CSAKSHQSHHF
TRBV7-9	CASSPRRDLRFQETQYF
TRBV7-3	CASSLPRSDTSSYNSPLHF
TRBV10-3	CAISQGGHQPQHF
TRBV29-1	CSAAEGGRWETQYF
TRBV15	CATSRDIGVTYEQYF
TRBV20-1	CSARDLEAGDVWEQYF
TRBV29-1	CSATPDRPGNTIYF
TRBV20-1	CSARKAGDITGELFF
TRBV5-1	CASSTTGNGGYTF
TRBV19	CASKEEPLRNTEAFF
TRBV10-3	CAIRPDKGQTSGYTF
TRBV5-4	CASSSTGTGLGANVLTF
TRBV7-2	CASSINTGELFF
TRBV6-1	CASSYLGQGSYEQYF
TRBV20-1	CSAVSQGYGAQYF
TRBV19	CASSQRLSNQPQHF
TRBV27	CASSYQPKEGSSYEQYF
TRBV4-1	CASSHNSMNTEAFF